This T cell receptor (beta chain) is drawn from a study of PD-1 blockade in mismatch repair-deficient tumors. The protocol was immunoSEQ multiplex PCR, while the TCRdb copy is restricted to in-frame clones and leaves out a portion. There are some 97,000 clones in the sample; 70% to 85% occur only once, and around 6.9% lies in the top ten. The V gene's germline CDR1 is MNHEY and CDR2 SMNVEV (reference sequence). V lost 6 bases and J lost 4; bases outside the gene matches: 8. The CDR3 loop spans 14 amino acids. This material consisted of peripheral blood, taken about 33 weeks after starting pembrolizumab. The receptor was derived from an adult with mismatch repair-deficient cancer. The V gene is TRBV27, the J gene TRBJ2-5, with TRBD1 identical over 7 bases. For the CDR3, the DNA is TGTGCCAGCAGCGACAGGGTAAGGGGAGAGACCCAGTACTTC. Translating it yields CASSDRVRGETQYF.